This T cell receptor beta chain came from a study of response to subunit inactivated influenza vaccine. The CDR3 is 15 residues long. Deletions cut 5 bases from V and 2 bases from J, with 15 bases between. One entry per CDR3 protein, called by TCRdb with MiXCR from the RT-PCR reads. The table records around 790,000 distinct CDR3 sequences, 21% of them present only once. This receptor was identified in a man in his fifties who received an inactivated influenza vaccine. The input for sequencing was PBMCs from blood, taken 5 days after vaccination. V usage is TRBV12-3 or TRBV12-4 and J usage is TRBJ2-5, with D possibly being TRBD2 (6 bases). CDR3 sequence (DNA): TGTGCCAGCAGTCTCTCGGAGGGCGGACAAGAGACCCAGTACTTC. It specifies CASSLSEGGQETQYF.